This TCR beta chain emerged from a study of T cell responses to AZD1222 COVID-19 vaccine. Study-level information: The analysis combined second doses at about 4 or about 12 weeks.

With respect to this clone: The antigen remains unidentified.

The method was immunoSEQ multiplex PCR; TCRdb's version includes in-frame clones alone and lacks a portion of them. The data hold 150,000 to 200,000 clones, with about 85% observed a single time. The CDR3 consists of 16 residues. Trimming cost V 0 bases and J 5 bases, with 13 bases left between them. Germline values: CDR1 MRHNA, CDR2 SNTAGT. The study's findings and limits: Only after the peak T cell response were repertoires sampled. Regions 160-218 and 743-854 held dominance among vaccine-associated CD4 TCRs, which spanned spike. Donors were largely white British and mainly female; clonal diversity was possibly underestimated.

V usage is TRBV6-4 and J usage is TRBJ2-2, with D hard to call. Sample: peripheral blood, taken on day 0 of AZD1222 vaccination. This TCR was recovered from an adult in good health. This chain's CDR3 is CASSDSLHWKTGELFF. DNA for the CDR3: TGTGCCAGCAGTGACTCCCTGCACTGGAAAACCGGGGAGCTGTTTTTT.